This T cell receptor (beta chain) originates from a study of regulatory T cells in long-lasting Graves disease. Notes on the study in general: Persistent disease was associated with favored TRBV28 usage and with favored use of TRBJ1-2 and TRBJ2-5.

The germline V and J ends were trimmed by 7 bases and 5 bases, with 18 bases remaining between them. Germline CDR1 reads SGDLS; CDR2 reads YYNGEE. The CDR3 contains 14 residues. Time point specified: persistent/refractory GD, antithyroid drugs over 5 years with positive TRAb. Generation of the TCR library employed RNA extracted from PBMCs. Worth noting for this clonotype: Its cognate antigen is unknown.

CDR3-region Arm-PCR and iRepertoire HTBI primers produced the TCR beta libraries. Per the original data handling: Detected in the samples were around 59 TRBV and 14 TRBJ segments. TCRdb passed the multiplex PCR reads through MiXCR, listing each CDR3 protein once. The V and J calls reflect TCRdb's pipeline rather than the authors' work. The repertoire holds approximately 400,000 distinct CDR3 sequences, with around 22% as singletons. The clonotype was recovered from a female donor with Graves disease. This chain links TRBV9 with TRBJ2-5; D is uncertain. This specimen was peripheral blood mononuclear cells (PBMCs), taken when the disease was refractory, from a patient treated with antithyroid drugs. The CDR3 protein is CASSRQLTSETQYF. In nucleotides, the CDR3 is TGTGCCAGCTCCAGACAACTAACAAGCGAGACCCAGTACTTC.